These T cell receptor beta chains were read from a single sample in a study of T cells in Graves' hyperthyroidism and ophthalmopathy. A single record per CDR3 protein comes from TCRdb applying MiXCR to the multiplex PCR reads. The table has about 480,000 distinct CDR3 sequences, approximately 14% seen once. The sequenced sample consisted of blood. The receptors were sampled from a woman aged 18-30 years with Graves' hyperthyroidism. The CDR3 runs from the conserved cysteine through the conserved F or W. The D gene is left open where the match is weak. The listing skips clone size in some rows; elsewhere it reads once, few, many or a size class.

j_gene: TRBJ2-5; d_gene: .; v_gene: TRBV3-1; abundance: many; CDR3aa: CASSHLDRPLGETQYF; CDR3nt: TGTGCCAGCAGCCATCTGGACAGACCCCTCGGAGAGACCCAGTACTTC
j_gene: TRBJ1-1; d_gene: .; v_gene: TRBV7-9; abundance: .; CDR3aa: CASSLEGRTVMNTEAFF; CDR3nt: TGTGCCAGCAGTCTAGAGGGACGGACAGTCATGAACACTGAAGCTTTCTTT
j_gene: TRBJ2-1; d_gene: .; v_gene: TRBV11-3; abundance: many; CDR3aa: CASSLRHEQFF; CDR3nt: TGTGCCAGCAGCTTACGGCATGAGCAGTTCTTC
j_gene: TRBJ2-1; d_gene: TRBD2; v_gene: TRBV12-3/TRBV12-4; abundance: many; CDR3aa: CASSLASGGYNEQFF; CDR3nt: TGTGCCAGCAGTTTAGCTAGCGGGGGGTACAATGAGCAGTTCTTC
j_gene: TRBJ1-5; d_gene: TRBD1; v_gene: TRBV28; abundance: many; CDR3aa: CASSSPTGGDQPQHF; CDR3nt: TGTGCCAGCAGTTCACCGACAGGGGGAGATCAGCCCCAGCATTTT
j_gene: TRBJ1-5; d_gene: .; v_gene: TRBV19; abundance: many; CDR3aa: CASSIGIQSVQPQHF; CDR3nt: TGTGCCAGTAGTATCGGTATACAGTCGGTTCAGCCCCAGCATTTT
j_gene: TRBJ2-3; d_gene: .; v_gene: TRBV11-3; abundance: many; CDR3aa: CASSFGPASTQYF; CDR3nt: TGTGCCAGCAGCTTCGGTCCCGCGAGTACGCAGTATTTT
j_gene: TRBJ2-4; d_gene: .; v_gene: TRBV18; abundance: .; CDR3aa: CASSPELAKNIQYF; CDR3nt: TGTGCCAGCTCACCAGAGTTAGCCAAAAACATTCAGTACTTC
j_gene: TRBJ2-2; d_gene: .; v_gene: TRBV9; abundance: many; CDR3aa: CASSTENTGELFF; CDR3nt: TGTGCCAGCAGTACAGAAAACACCGGGGAGCTGTTTTTT
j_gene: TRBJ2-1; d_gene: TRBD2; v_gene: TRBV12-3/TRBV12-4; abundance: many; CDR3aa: CASNLAGPNNNEQFF; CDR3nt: TGTGCCAGCAACCTAGCGGGACCGAATAACAATGAGCAGTTCTTC
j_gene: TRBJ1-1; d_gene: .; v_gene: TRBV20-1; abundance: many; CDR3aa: CSATAIIGGSNTEAFF; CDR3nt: TGCAGTGCTACGGCCATCATAGGGGGTTCGAACACTGAAGCTTTCTTT
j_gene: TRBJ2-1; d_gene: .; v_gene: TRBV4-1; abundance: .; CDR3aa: CASSRKLVDEQFF; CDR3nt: TGCGCCAGCAGCCGAAAGCTGGTGGATGAGCAGTTCTTC
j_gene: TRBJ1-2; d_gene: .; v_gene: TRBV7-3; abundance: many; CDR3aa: CASSLMGPDSGYTF; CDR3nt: TGTGCCAGCAGCTTAATGGGGCCAGATTCTGGCTACACCTTC
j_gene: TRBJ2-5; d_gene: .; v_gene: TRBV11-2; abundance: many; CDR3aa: CASSLVNGLGETQYF; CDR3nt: TGTGCCAGCAGCTTAGTAAACGGTCTAGGGGAGACCCAGTACTTC
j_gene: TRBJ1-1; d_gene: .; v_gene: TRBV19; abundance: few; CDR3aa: CASSQDTSNTEAFF; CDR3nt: TGTGCCAGTTCCCAGGACACGTCCAACACTGAAGCTTTCTTT
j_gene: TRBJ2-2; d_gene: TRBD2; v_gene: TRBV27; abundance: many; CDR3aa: CASSPRTSSGELFF; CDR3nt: TGTGCCAGCAGTCCACGGACTAGCTCCGGGGAGCTGTTTTTT
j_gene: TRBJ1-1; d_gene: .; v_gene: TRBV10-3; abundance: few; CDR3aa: CATRIATEAFF; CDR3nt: TGTGCCACCCGGATCGCTACTGAAGCTTTCTTT
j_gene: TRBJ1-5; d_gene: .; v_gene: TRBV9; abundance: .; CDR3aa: CASRRGGGYRSNQPQHF; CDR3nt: TGTGCCAGCAGACGTGGGGGGGGATATAGGAGCAATCAGCCCCAGCATTTT
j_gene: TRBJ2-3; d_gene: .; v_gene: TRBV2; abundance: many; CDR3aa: CASREFSTDTQYF; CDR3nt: TGTGCCAGCAGGGAGTTTAGCACAGATACGCAGTATTTT
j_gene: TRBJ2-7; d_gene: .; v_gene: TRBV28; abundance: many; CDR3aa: CASSDKGSRYEQYF; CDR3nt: TGTGCCAGCAGCGACAAGGGTTCGAGGTACGAGCAGTACTTC
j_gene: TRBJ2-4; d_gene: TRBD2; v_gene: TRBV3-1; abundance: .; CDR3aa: CASSQESSGKGIQYF; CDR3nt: TGTGCCAGCAGCCAAGAATCTAGCGGCAAGGGCATTCAGTACTTC
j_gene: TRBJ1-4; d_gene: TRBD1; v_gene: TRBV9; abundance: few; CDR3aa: CASSVAAQGVTNEKLFF; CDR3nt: TGTGCCAGCAGCGTAGCCGCACAGGGGGTCACTAATGAAAAACTGTTTTTT
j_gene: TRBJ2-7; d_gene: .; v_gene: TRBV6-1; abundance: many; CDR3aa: CASRSHRDRDSSGHYEQYF; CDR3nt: TGTGCCAGCAGATCCCACCGGGACAGGGACTCTAGCGGGCACTACGAGCAGTACTTC
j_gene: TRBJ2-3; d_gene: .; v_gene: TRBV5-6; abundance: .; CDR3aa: CASTRGYTTATGTDTQYF; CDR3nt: TGTGCCAGCACCCGGGGGTACACTACCGCTACGGGCACAGATACGCAGTATTTT
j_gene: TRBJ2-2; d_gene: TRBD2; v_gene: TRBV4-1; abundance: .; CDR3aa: CASSQDGGLDGELFF; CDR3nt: TGCGCCAGCAGCCAAGATGGGGGACTAGATGGGGAGCTGTTTTTT
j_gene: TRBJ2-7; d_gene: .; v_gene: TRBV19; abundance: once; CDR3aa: CASSILGEVYEQYF; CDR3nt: TGTGCCAGTAGTATTCTCGGGGAGGTCTACGAGCAGTACTTC
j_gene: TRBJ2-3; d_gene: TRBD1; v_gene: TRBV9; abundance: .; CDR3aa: CASSVGRGTGFTDTQYF; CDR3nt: TGTGCCAGCAGCGTAGGAAGGGGGACAGGGTTCACAGATACGCAGTATTTT
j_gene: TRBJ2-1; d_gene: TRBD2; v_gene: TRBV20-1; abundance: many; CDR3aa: CSALGLAGVIDEQFF; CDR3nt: TGCAGTGCTCTAGGACTAGCGGGAGTAATTGATGAGCAGTTCTTC
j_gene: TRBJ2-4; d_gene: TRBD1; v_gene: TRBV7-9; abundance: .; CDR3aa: CASSNPGQGRTYF; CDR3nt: TGTGCCAGCAGCAACCCGGGACAGGGCCGGACGTACTTC
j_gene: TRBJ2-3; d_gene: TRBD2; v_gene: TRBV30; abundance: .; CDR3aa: CAWSVETSGGIDTQYF; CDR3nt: TGTGCCTGGAGTGTTGAGACTAGCGGAGGAATAGATACGCAGTATTTT
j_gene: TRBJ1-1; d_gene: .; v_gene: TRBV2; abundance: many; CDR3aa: CASSLLRTMNTEAFF; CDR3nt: TGTGCCAGCAGTCTATTACGAACAATGAACACTGAAGCTTTCTTT
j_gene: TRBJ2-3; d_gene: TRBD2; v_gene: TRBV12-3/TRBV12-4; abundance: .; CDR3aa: CASRARAGAEGDTQYF; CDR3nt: TGTGCCAGCAGAGCCCGAGCGGGAGCTGAGGGAGATACGCAGTATTTT
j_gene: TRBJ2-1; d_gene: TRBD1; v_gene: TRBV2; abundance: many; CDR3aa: CASSEEGAREGNEQFF; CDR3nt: TGTGCCAGCAGTGAAGAGGGGGCGCGTGAAGGCAATGAGCAGTTCTTC
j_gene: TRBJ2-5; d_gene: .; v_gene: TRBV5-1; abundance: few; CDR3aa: CASNPGELWKETQYF; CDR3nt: TGCGCCAGCAATCCAGGGGAACTATGGAAAGAGACCCAGTACTTC
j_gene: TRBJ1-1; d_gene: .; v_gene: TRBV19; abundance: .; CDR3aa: CASSPAAGNTEAFF; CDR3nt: TGTGCCAGTAGTCCCGCGGCGGGGAACACTGAAGCTTTCTTT
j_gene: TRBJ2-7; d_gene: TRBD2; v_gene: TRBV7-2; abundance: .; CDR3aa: CASSLRIAGGYEQYF; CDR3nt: TGTGCCAGCAGCTTAAGAATAGCGGGCGGTTACGAGCAGTACTTC
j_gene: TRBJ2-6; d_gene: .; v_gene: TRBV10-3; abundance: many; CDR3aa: CATEQGSGANVLTF; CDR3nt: TGTGCCACCGAACAGGGCTCCGGGGCCAACGTCCTGACTTTC
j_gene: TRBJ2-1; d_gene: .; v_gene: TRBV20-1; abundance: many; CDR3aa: CSAREVENEQFF; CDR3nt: TGCAGTGCTAGAGAGGTGGAGAATGAGCAGTTCTTC
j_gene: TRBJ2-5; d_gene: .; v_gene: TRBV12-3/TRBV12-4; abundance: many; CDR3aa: CASSFGTQETQYF; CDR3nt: TGTGCCAGCAGTTTTGGGACACAAGAGACCCAGTACTTC
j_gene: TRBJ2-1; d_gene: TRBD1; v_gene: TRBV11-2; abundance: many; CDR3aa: CASSFIWGQGDNEQFF; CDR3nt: TGTGCCAGCAGCTTCATATGGGGACAGGGGGACAATGAGCAGTTCTTC
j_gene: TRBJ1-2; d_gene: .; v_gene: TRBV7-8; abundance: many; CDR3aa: CASSAGPKYYYGYTF; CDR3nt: TGTGCCAGCAGCGCAGGACCGAAGTACTACTATGGCTACACCTTC
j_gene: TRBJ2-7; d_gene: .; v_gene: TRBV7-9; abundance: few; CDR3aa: CASSLEGGGGSYEQYF; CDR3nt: TGTGCCAGCAGCTTAGAGGGGGGGGGCGGGTCCTACGAGCAGTACTTC
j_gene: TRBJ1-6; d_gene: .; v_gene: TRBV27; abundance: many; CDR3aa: CASSLTFGDFGGSPLHF; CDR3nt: TGTGCCAGCAGTTTAACTTTCGGGGATTTTGGTGGATCACCCCTCCACTTT
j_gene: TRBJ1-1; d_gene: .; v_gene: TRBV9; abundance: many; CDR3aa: CASSVATLGNTEAFF; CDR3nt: TGTGCCAGCAGCGTAGCTACACTGGGGAACACTGAAGCTTTCTTT
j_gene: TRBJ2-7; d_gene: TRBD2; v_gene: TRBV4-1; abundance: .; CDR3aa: CASSQEPGGRKTYEQYF; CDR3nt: TGCGCCAGCAGCCAAGAACCGGGCGGGAGGAAAACCTACGAGCAGTACTTC
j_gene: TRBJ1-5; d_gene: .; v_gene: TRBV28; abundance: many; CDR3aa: CASIYGGFRNQPQHF; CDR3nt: TGTGCCAGCATCTACGGGGGGTTTCGCAATCAGCCCCAGCATTTT
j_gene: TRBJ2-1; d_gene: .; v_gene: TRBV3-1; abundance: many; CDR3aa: CASSQGAVEQFF; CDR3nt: TGTGCCAGCAGCCAAGGCGCAGTTGAGCAGTTCTTC
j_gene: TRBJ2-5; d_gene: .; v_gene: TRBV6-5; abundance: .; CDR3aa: CASSYPSEGGSSQETQYF; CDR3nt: TGTGCCAGCAGTTACCCAAGTGAAGGCGGATCGAGCCAAGAGACCCAGTACTTC
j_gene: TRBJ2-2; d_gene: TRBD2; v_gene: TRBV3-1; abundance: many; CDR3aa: CASSRPAGGPTGELFF; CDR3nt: TGTGCCAGCAGCCGCCCTGCGGGAGGGCCAACCGGGGAGCTGTTTTTT
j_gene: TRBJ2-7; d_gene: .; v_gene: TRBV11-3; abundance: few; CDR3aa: CASSPGVWKEQYF; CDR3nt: TGTGCCAGCAGCCCGGGGGTTTGGAAGGAGCAGTACTTC
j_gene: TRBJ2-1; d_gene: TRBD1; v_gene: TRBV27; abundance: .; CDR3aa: CASTPLDRGREQFF; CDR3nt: TGTGCCAGCACCCCACTTGACAGGGGCCGGGAGCAGTTCTTC
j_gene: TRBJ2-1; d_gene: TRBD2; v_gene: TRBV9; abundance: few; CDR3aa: CASSVACGRGNEQFF; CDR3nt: TGTGCCAGCAGCGTAGCCTGCGGGAGAGGCAATGAGCAGTTCTTC
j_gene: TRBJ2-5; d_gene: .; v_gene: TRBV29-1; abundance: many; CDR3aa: CSVGEQASETQYF; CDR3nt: TGCAGCGTTGGGGAACAGGCCTCAGAGACCCAGTACTTC
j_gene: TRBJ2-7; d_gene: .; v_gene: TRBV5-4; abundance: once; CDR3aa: CASSLARGSYEQYF; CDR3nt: TGTGCCAGCAGCTTGGCTAGAGGTTCCTACGAGCAGTACTTC
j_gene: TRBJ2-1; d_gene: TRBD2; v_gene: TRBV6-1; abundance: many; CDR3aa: CASGGLRFREQFF; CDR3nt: TGTGCCAGCGGGGGACTACGTTTTCGTGAGCAGTTCTTC
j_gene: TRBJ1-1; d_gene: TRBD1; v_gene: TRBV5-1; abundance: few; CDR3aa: CASSPPGQGIIEAFF; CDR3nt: TGCGCCAGCAGCCCCCCGGGACAGGGAATTATTGAAGCTTTCTTT